A selection of T cell receptor beta chains follows, all from one sample in a study of blood T cell repertoires in COVID-19. Method: immunoSEQ multiplex PCR; TCRdb's copy keeps in-frame clones and lacks some. Of around 15,000 clones in the sample, approximately 85% were seen once. Sequencing was carried out using peripheral blood. The source of these receptors is a man in his 70s in a cohort sampled during active COVID-19. The CDR3 runs from the conserved cysteine through the conserved F or W. Fields, in order: V gene, J gene, clone size, D gene, CDR3 DNA, CDR3 protein. The D gene is left open where the match is weak. Expanded clones get a size class; other rows say once, few or many, or leave the size out.

TRBV7-2,TRBJ2-1,.,TRBD2,TGTGCCAGCAGCTTCCCGACTAGCGGACCAAGCTCCTACAATGAGCAGTTCTTC,CASSFPTSGPSSYNEQFF
TRBV30,TRBJ1-5,.,TRBD1,TGTGCCTGGAGTGCAACAGGGGGGCAGCCCCAGCATTTT,CAWSATGGQPQHF
TRBV11-2,TRBJ2-7,.,TRBD1,TGTGCCAGCAGCTTATCACAGGGGGCGGACTACGAGCAGTACTTC,CASSLSQGADYEQYF
TRBV6-2/TRBV6-3,TRBJ2-3,.,.,TGTGCCAGCAGTTACATGGCCCACACAGATACGCAGTATTTT,CASSYMAHTDTQYF
TRBV28,TRBJ2-4,.,TRBD1,TGTGCCAGCAGCGCAGGGGGACAGTTAGCCAAAAACATTCAGTACTTC,CASSAGGQLAKNIQYF
TRBV7-2,TRBJ1-1,.,TRBD1,TGTGCCAGCAGCTCGCTATCCGGACAGGGTCGAGCTTTCTTT,CASSSLSGQGRAFF
TRBV19,TRBJ1-1,.,.,TGTGCCAGTAGCCCAGCCAGGGCCAAGGGCACTGAAGCTTTCTTT,CASSPARAKGTEAFF
TRBV13,TRBJ2-1,.,.,TGTGCCAGCAGCTTATTTGTAAGAGGGAGCCAGGACAATGAGCAGTTCTTC,CASSLFVRGSQDNEQFF
TRBV28,TRBJ2-5,.,TRBD1,TGTGCCAGCAGTTCGACAGGGGGGGAGACCCAGTACTTC,CASSSTGGETQYF
TRBV7-9,TRBJ2-2,.,TRBD1,TGTGCCAGCAGCGGACAGGGAGGCGGGGAGCTGTTTTTT,CASSGQGGGELFF
TRBV6-5,TRBJ1-3,once,TRBD1,TGTGCCAGCAGTCCCGACAGGGGGCACGGAAACACCATATATTTT,CASSPDRGHGNTIYF
TRBV7-9,TRBJ2-1,.,TRBD1,TGTGCCAGCAGCCAAGCCGGGACAGGGGGCCGGCAGTTCTTC,CASSQAGTGGRQFF
TRBV6-2/TRBV6-3,TRBJ2-1,.,.,TGTGCCAGCAGTTATCGGGGAGGAAACAATGAGCAGTTCTTC,CASSYRGGNNEQFF
TRBV7-8,TRBJ2-3,.,.,TGTGCCAGCAGCTTAGAAGGCTGGGCTAACACAGATACGCAGTATTTT,CASSLEGWANTDTQYF
TRBV7-9,TRBJ1-1,.,TRBD1,TGTGCCAGCAGCGCCGGGACAGGGGGCTCTCCTGAAGCTTTCTTT,CASSAGTGGSPEAFF
TRBV6-5,TRBJ2-7,.,.,TGTGCCAGCAAAATTCGCGGGGCTCCACTCTACGAGCAGTACTTC,CASKIRGAPLYEQYF
TRBV4-1,TRBJ1-4,.,.,TGCGCCAGCAGCCCGGGGAGTTCTAATGAAAAACTGTTTTTT,CASSPGSSNEKLFF
TRBV14,TRBJ2-3,few,.,TGTGCCAGCAGCCAGACTAGACAGGGAGGTCCAGATACGCAGTATTTT,CASSQTRQGGPDTQYF
TRBV9,TRBJ1-1,.,TRBD1,TGTGCCAGCAACGGACAGGGTATCCACACTGAAGCTTTCTTT,CASNGQGIHTEAFF
TRBV11-2,TRBJ1-5,.,.,TGTGCCAGCAGCGCAGAAAGCAATCAGCCCCAGCATTTT,CASSAESNQPQHF
TRBV4-1,TRBJ2-1,.,.,TGCGCCAGCAGCCAAGATAGGGGCTCTAGCTCCTACAATGAGCAGTTCTTC,CASSQDRGSSSYNEQFF
TRBV5-1,TRBJ1-4,.,.,TGCGCCAGCAGCTTGGGGGGGCGCGGAGATGAAAAACTGTTTTTT,CASSLGGRGDEKLFF
TRBV5-1,TRBJ2-1,.,TRBD1,TGCGCCAGCAGGTCCGAACAGGGGGCCCTCTCCTACAATGAGCAGTTCTTC,CASRSEQGALSYNEQFF
TRBV19,TRBJ1-5,.,TRBD1,TGTGCCAGTAGTGGCGAGACAGGGGGAGGACAGCCCCAGCATTTT,CASSGETGGGQPQHF
TRBV5-8,TRBJ1-4,.,.,TGTGCCAGCGTGCAGGAAGAAAAACTGTTTTTT,CASVQEEKLFF
TRBV9,TRBJ1-2,.,.,TGTGCCAGCAGCAAAGGAGGGGACTATGGCTACACCTTC,CASSKGGDYGYTF